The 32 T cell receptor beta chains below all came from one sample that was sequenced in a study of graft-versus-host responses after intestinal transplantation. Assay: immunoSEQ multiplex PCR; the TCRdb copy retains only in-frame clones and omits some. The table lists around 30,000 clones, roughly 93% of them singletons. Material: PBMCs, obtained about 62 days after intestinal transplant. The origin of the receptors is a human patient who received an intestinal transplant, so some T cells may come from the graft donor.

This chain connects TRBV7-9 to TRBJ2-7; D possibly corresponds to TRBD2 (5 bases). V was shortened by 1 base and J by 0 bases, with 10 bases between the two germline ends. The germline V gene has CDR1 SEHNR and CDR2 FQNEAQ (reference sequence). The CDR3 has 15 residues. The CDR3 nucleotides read TGTGCCAGCAGCTTAGAAATGGCGGGCTCCTACGAGCAGTACTTC. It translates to CASSLEMAGSYEQYF.

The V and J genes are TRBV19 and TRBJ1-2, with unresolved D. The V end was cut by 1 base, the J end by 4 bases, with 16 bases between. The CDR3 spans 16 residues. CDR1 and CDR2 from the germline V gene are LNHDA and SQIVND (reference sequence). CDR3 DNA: TGTGCCAGTAGTATAGTAGGGCAGACCGACGGCTATGGCTACACCTTC. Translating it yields CASSIVGQTDGYGYTF.

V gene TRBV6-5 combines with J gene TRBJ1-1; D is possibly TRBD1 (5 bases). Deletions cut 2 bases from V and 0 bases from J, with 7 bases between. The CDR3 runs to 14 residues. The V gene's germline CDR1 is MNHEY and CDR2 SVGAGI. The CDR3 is CASSYGTVNTEAFF. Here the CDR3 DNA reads TGTGCCAGCAGTTACGGGACGGTGAACACTGAAGCTTTCTTT.

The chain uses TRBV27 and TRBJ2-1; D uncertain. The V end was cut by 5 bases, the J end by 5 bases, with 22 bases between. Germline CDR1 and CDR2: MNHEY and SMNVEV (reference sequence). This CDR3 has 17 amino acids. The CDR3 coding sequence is TGTGCCAGCAGTCCACCCCGGACGCGCCTTAGGGACAATGAGCAGTTCTTC. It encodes CASSPPRTRLRDNEQFF.

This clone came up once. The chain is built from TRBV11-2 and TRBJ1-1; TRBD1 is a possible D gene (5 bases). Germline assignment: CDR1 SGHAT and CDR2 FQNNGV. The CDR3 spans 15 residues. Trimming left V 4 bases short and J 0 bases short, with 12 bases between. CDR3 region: CASSSPWGMNTEAFF. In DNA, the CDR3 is TGTGCCAGCAGCTCCCCGTGGGGGATGAACACTGAAGCTTTCTTT.

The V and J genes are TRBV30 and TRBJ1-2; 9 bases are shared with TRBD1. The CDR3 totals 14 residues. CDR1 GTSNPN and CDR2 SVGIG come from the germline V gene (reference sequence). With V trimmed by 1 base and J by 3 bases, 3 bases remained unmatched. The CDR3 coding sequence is TGTGCCTGGAGTGGACAGGGGGATTACTATGGCTACACCTTC. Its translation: CAWSGQGDYYGYTF.

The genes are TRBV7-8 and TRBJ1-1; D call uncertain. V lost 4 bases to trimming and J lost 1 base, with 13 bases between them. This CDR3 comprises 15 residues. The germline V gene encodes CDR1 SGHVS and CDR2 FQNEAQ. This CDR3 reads CASSSTPIGNTEAFF. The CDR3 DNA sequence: TGTGCCAGCAGCTCAACCCCCATAGGGAACACTGAAGCTTTCTTT. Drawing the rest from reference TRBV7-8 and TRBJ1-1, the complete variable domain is GAGVSQSPRYKVAKRGQDVALRCDPISGHVSLFWYQQALGQGPEFLTYFQNEAQLDKSGLPSDRFFAERPEGSVSTLKIQRTQQEDSAVYLCASSSTPIGNTEAFFGQGTRLTVV.

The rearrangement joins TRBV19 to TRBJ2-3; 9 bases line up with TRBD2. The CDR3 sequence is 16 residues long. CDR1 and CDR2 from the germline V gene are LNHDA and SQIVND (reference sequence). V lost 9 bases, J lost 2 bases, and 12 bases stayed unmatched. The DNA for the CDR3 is TGTGCCAGCCAGATTAGCGGGGGCCCCTTCACAGATACGCAGTATTTT. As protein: CASQISGGPFTDTQYF.

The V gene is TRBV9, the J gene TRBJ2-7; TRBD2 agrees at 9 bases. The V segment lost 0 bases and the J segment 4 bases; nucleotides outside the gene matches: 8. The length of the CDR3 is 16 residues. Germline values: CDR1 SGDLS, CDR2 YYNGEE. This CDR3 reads CASSVESSGITYEQYF. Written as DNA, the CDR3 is TGTGCCAGCAGCGTAGAATCTAGCGGGATAACGTACGAGCAGTACTTC.

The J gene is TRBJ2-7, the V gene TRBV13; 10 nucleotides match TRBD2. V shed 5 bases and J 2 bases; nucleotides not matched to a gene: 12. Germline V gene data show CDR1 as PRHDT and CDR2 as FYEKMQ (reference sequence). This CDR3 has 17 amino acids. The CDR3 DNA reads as TGTGCCAGCAGCCGCTTGAATGGACTAGCGGAACCCTACGAGCAGTACTTC. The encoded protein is CASSRLNGLAEPYEQYF.

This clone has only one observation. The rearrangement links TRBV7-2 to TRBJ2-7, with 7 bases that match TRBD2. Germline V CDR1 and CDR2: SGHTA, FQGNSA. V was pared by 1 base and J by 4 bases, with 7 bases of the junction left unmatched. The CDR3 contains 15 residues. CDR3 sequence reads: CASSLVAGVMYEQYF. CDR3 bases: TGTGCCAGCAGCTTAGTGGCGGGGGTCATGTACGAGCAGTACTTC.

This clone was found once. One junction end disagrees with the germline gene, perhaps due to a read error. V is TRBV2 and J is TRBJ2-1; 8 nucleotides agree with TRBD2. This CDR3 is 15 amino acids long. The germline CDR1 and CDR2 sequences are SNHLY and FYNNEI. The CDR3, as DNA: TGTGCCGGCAGTGAACGGGGACTAGTGGGCGATGAGCAGTTCTTC. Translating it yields CAGSERGLVGDEQFF. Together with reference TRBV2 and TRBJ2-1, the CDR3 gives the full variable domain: EPEVTQTPSHQVTQMGQEVILRCVPISNHLYFYWYRQILGQKVEFLVSFYNNEISEKSEIFDDQFSVERPDGSNFTLKIRSTKLEDSAMYFCAGSERGLVGDEQFFGPGTRLTVL.

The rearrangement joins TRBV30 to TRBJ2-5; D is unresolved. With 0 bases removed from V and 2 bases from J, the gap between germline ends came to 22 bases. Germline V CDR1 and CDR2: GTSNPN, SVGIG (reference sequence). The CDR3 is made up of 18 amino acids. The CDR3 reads CAWSVLTSSGGRQETQYF. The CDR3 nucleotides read TGTGCCTGGAGTGTACTTACCTCCTCTGGCGGTAGGCAAGAGACCCAGTACTTC.

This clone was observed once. CDR3 sequence: CASSQEGLAGGSEQYF. For the CDR3, the DNA is TGTGCCAGCTCCCAGGAGGGACTAGCGGGGGGATCCGAGCAGTACTTC. The rearrangement uses TRBV18 and TRBJ2-7; 15 nucleotides align to TRBD2. The CDR3 is 16 amino acids. Germline-derived CDR1 and CDR2 are KGHSH and LQKENI. Trimming took 6 bases from V and 6 from J; bases not matched to a gene: 9. Combining the CDR3 with reference TRBV18 and TRBJ2-7 gives the whole variable domain NAGVMQNPRHLVRRRGQEARLRCSPMKGHSHVYWYRQLPEEGLKFMVYLQKENIIDESGMPKERFSAEFPKEGPSILRIQQVVRGDSAAYFCASSQEGLAGGSEQYFGPGTRLTVT.

The CDR3 DNA reads as TGTGCCACCAGCAGAGACCGACAGGGAGCTCAGCCCCAGCATTTT. Protein product: CATSRDRQGAQPQHF. V is TRBV15 and J is TRBJ1-5, with TRBD1 matching 7 bases. The CDR3 is made up of 15 amino acids. V was pared by 0 bases and J by 6 bases, with 5 bases of the junction left unmatched. Germline V CDR1 and CDR2: LNHNV, YYDKDF (reference sequence). Combining the CDR3 with reference TRBV15 and TRBJ1-5 gives the whole variable domain DAMVIQNPRYQVTQFGKPVTLSCSQTLNHNVMYWYQQKSSQAPKLLFHYYDKDFNNEADTPDNFQSRRPNTSFCFLDIRSPGLGDTAMYLCATSRDRQGAQPQHFGDGTRLSIL.

CDR3 sequence reads: CASSKLAGETQYF. CDR3 nucleotides: TGCGCCAGCAGTAAACTAGCGGGGGAGACCCAGTACTTC. The chain joins TRBV10-1 to TRBJ2-5, with 10 bases identical to TRBD2. Germline-derived CDR1 and CDR2 are WNHNN and SYGVQD (reference sequence). V shed 5 bases and J 5 bases; nucleotides not matched to a gene: 2. The CDR3 is made up of 13 amino acids.

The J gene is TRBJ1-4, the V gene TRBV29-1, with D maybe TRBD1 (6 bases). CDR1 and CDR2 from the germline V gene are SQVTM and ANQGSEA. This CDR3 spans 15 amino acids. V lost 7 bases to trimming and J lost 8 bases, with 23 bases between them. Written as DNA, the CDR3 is TGCAGCGCCACGACGGGGGGCCATGGATCCGAAAAACTGTTTTTT. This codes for CSATTGGHGSEKLFF.

For the CDR3, the DNA is TGTGCCAGCAGCTTGTTGTCAGGGGCGGTAAACTATGGCTACACCTTC. It specifies CASSLLSGAVNYGYTF. The rearrangement joins TRBV7-9 to TRBJ1-2; D is possibly TRBD1 (6 bases). CDR3 length: 16 amino acids. V lost 3 bases and J 2 bases, leaving 16 bases between the germline ends. Germline V lookup: CDR1 SEHNR, CDR2 FQNEAQ (reference sequence).

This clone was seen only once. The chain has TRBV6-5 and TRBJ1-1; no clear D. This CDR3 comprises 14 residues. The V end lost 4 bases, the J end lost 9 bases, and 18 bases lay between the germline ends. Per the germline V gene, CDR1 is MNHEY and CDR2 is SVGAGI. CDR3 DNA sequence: TGTGCCAGCAGTTCTGCCCCCTGGGGAGGGAAAGCTTTCTTT. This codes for CASSSAPWGGKAFF.

The CDR3 loop reads CASGLRGTRGSYNEQFF. CDR3 bases: TGTGCTAGTGGTTTGCGGGGTACGCGGGGCTCCTACAATGAGCAGTTCTTC. The V gene is TRBV12-5, the J gene TRBJ2-1; D perhaps matches TRBD2 (6 bases). The V gene's germline CDR1 is LGHNT and CDR2 FRNRAP. The V and J ends lost 2 bases and 0 bases respectively, with 14 bases between them. The CDR3 contains 17 residues.

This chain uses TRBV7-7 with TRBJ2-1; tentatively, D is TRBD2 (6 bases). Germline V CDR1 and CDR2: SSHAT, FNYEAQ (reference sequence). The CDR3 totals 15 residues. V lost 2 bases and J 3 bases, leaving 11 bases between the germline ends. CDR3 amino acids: CASSLHPGLYNEQFF. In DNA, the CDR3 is TGTGCCAGCAGCTTACATCCGGGACTCTACAATGAGCAGTTCTTC. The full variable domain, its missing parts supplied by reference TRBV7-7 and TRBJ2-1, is GAGVSQSPRYKVTKRGQDVTLRCDPISSHATLYWYQQALGQGPEFLTYFNYEAQPDKSGLPSDRFSAERPEGSISTLTIQRTEQRDSAMYRCASSLHPGLYNEQFFGPGTRLTVL.

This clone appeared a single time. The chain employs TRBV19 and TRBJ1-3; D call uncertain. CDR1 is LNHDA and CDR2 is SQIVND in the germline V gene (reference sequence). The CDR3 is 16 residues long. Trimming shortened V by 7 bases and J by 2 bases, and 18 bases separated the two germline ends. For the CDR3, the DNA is TGTGCCAGTACCCCGGCCGGGAGGACCCCTGGAAACACCATATATTTT. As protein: CASTPAGRTPGNTIYF.

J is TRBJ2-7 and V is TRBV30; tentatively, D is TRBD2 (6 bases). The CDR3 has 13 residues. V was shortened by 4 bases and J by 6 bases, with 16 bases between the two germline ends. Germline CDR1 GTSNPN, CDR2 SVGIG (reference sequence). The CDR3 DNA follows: TGTGCCTGGAATGGAGGGTTGGAGGTCGAGCAGTACTTC. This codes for CAWNGGLEVEQYF. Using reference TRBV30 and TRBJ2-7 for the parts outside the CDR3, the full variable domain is SQTIHQWPATLVQPVGSPLSLECTVEGTSNPNLYWYRQAAGRGLQLLFYSVGIGQISSEVPQNLSASRPQDRQFILSSKKLLLSDSGFYLCAWNGGLEVEQYFGPGTRLTVT.

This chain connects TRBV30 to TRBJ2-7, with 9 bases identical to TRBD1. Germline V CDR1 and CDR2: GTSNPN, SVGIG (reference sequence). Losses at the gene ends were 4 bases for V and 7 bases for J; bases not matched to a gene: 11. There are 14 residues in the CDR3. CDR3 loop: CAWNPTGQGDEQYF. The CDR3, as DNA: TGTGCCTGGAACCCGACGGGACAGGGTGATGAGCAGTACTTC.

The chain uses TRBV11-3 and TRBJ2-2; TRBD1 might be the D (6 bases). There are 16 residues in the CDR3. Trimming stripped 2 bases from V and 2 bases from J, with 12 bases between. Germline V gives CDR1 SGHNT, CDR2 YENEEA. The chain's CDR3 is CASSLITGPNTGELFF. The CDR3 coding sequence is TGTGCCAGCAGCTTAATAACAGGGCCCAACACCGGGGAGCTGTTTTTT. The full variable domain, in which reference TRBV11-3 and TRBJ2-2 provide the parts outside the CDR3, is EAGVVQSPRYKIIEKKQPVAFWCNPISGHNTLYWYLQNLGQGPELLIRYENEEAVDDSQLPKDRFSAERLKGVDSTLKIQPAELGDSAVYLCASSLITGPNTGELFFGEGSRLTVL.

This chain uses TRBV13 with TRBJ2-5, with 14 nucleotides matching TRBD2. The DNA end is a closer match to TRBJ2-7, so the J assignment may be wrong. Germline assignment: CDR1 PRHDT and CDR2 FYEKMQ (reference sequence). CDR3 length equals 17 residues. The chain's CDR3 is CASSLGLAGASSYEQYF. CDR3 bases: TGTGCCAGCAGCCTGGGACTAGCGGGGGCGAGCTCCTACGAGCAGTACTTC.

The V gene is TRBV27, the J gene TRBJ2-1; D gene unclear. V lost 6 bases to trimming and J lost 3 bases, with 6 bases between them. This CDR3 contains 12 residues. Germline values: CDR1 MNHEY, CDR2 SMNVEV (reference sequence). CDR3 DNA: TGTGCCAGCAGCCAAAACTACAATGAGCAGTTCTTC. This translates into CASSQNYNEQFF.

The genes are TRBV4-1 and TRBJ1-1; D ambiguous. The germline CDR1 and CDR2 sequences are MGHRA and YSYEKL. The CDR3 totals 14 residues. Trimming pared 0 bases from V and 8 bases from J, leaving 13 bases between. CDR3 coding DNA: TGCGCCAGCAGCCAAGACCCTCGGACCGAGGAAGCTTTCTTT. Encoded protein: CASSQDPRTEEAFF.

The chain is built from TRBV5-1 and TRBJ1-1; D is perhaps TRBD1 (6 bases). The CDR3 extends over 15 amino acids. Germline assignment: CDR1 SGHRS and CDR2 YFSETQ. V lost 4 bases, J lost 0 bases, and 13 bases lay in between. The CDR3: CASSPRQDLNTEAFF. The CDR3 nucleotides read TGCGCCAGCAGCCCAAGACAGGACCTGAACACTGAAGCTTTCTTT.

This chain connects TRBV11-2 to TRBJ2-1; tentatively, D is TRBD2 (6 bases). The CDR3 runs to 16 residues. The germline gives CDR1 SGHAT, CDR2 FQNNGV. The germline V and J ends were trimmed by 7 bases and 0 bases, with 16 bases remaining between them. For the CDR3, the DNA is TGTGCCAGCAACCCCCACGGGGGAAGCTCCTACAATGAGCAGTTCTTC. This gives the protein CASNPHGGSSYNEQFF.

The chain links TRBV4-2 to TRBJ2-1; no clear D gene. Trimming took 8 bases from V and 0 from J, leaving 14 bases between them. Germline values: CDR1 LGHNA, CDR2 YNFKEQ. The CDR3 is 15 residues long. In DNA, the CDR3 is TGTGCCAGCGGAATGGCGTTCCGCTCCTACAATGAGCAGTTCTTC. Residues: CASGMAFRSYNEQFF.

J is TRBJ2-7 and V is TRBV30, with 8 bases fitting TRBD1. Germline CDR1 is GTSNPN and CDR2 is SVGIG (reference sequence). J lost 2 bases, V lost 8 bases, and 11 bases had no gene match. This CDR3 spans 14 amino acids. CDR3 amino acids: CATSAGTGAYEQYF. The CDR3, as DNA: TGTGCCACTTCCGCCGGGACAGGAGCCTACGAGCAGTACTTC.